The 14 T cell receptor beta chains presented below share a single source sample, sequenced in a study of Ad26.COV2.S vaccination and SARS-CoV-2 variants. Treatment noted: roughly 19 received Ad26.COV2.S at low or high dose, single or two shots; about 5 received placebo; per-sample allocation not given. Day 63 after the first vaccine or placebo injection was the time point for sampling. Clones were sequenced by immunoSEQ multiplex PCR, and TCRdb holds only the in-frame ones, with some missing. This sample has a few hundred thousand clones, with roughly 90% found just once. The sample was peripheral blood, taken in a trial of Ad26.COV2.S vaccine versus placebo. These receptors were collected from a person aged 18-60 years who received the Ad26.COV2.S COVID-19 vaccine or a placebo.

The chain recombines TRBV7-9 with TRBJ2-5, with D perhaps matching TRBD2 (5 bases). Deletions cut 11 bases from V and 9 bases from J, with 19 bases between. Germline V lookup: CDR1 SEHNR, CDR2 FQNEAQ (reference sequence). The CDR3 is made up of 12 amino acids. CDR3: CAEGGDIASQYF. CDR3 coding DNA: TGTGCCGAGGGTGGAGATATCGCGTCCCAGTACTTC. The variable domain in full, with the rest retrieved from reference TRBV7-9 and TRBJ2-5, is DTGVSQNPRHKITKRGQNVTFRCDPISEHNRLYWYRQTLGQGPEFLTYFQNEAQLEKSRLLSDRFSAERPKGSFSTLEIQRTEQGDSAMYLCAEGGDIASQYFGPGTRLLVL.

The table lists this clone with a few counts. The CDR3 protein is CATSDIGGPYNEQFF. CDR3 DNA sequence: TGTGCCACCAGTGATATAGGTGGCCCCTACAATGAGCAGTTCTTC. The V and J genes are TRBV24-1 and TRBJ2-1; unclear D gene. The V gene's germline CDR1 is KGHDR and CDR2 SFDVKD. Between the trimmed V and J ends, which lost 3 bases and 2 bases, there was a span of 10 bases. The CDR3 loop spans 15 amino acids.

V and J are TRBV3-1 (or the pseudogene TRBV3-2) and TRBJ2-5; D not certain. V lost 5 bases, J lost 2 bases, and 15 bases lay in between. Germline V gene data show CDR1 as LGHDT and CDR2 as YNNKEL (reference sequence). This CDR3 spans 15 amino acids. The CDR3 is CASSYFNPLQETQYF. DNA of the CDR3: TGTGCCAGCAGCTACTTTAATCCGCTGCAAGAGACCCAGTACTTC.

This clone has more than one count but fewer than ten. The rearrangement uses TRBV27 and TRBJ1-5, with a tentative D call TRBD1 (6 bases). Germline-derived CDR1 and CDR2 are MNHEY and SMNVEV (reference sequence). The V and J ends lost 2 bases and 7 bases respectively, with 15 bases between them. The CDR3 spans 15 residues. The DNA for the CDR3 is TGTGCCAGCAGTTTAATGACGGGGGCAGGGCAGCCCCAGCATTTT. This codes for CASSLMTGAGQPQHF.

This chain uses TRBV11-2 with TRBJ2-5; the D gene is possibly TRBD2 (6 bases). The CDR3 contains 15 residues. The V gene lost 4 bases and the J gene lost 1 base, with 13 bases spanning the gap. Germline values: CDR1 SGHAT, CDR2 FQNNGV. CDR3 in amino acids: CASSSRGTLQETQYF. The CDR3 DNA follows: TGTGCCAGCAGCTCTCGCGGGACCCTCCAAGAGACCCAGTACTTC.

The V and J genes are TRBV9 and TRBJ1-5, with D perhaps matching TRBD1 (5 bases). CDR3 size: 16 residues. Germline lookup yields CDR1 SGDLS and CDR2 YYNGEE. V was shortened by 4 bases and J by 5 bases, with 19 bases between the two germline ends. The CDR3 DNA sequence: TGTGCCAGCAGCCCGAGTGGGGGAAGGGAGGATCAGCCCCAGCATTTT. This encodes CASSPSGGREDQPQHF.

The chain carries TRBV6-2 or TRBV6-3 and TRBJ2-3; possible D gene TRBD2, 6 bases. Germline CDR1 and CDR2: MNHEY and SVGEGT. The CDR3 is made up of 12 amino acids. V was pared by 2 bases and J by 10 bases, with 10 bases between. The CDR3 here is CASSYAGTPQYF. Written as DNA, the CDR3 is TGTGCCAGCAGTTACGCGGGGACTCCGCAGTATTTT.

As to this clone: Other nucleotide sequences in the sample specify the same CDR3. The chain links TRBV6-1 to TRBJ2-5; D could derive from TRBD1 or TRBD2 (5 bases each). The V and J ends lost 2 bases and 4 bases respectively, with 14 bases between them. The germline V gene encodes CDR1 MNHNS and CDR2 SASEGT. This CDR3 has 15 amino acids. Written as DNA, the CDR3 is TGTGCCAGCAGTGAACCCGGGGCCGGCGGAGAGACCCAGTACTTC. It yields the protein CASSEPGAGGETQYF.

The V gene is TRBV7-2, the J gene TRBJ2-3; D gene uncertain. The CDR3 extends over 12 amino acids. Trimming shortened V by 1 base and J by 5 bases, and 4 bases separated the two germline ends. From germline, CDR1 is SGHTA and CDR2 FQGNSA. The CDR3 DNA follows: TGTGCCAGCAGCTTAGATGTAGATACGCAGTATTTT. It codes for CASSLDVDTQYF.

The table lists this clone with a few counts. The CDR3 DNA sequence: TGTGCCAGCAGCTTCCAGAGGCGAAACCAGCCCCAGCATTTT. Translated: CASSFQRRNQPQHF. This chain links TRBV5-8 with TRBJ1-5; no definite D call. This CDR3 region has 14 residues. Trimming shortened V by 2 bases and J by 7 bases, and 13 bases separated the two germline ends. The V gene's germline CDR1 is SGHTS and CDR2 YDEGEE.

This sequence joins TRBV4-3 and TRBJ1-2; D not resolved. Trimming removed 4 bases from V and 5 bases from J, with 17 bases in between. The CDR3 sequence is 15 residues long. The V gene's germline CDR1 is LGHNA and CDR2 YSLEER. The CDR3 loop reads CASSPSAGGTYGYTF. The DNA of the CDR3 is TGCGCCAGCAGCCCTTCGGCAGGCGGAACTTATGGCTACACCTTC.

The chain joins TRBV29-1 to TRBJ2-7; TRBD2 agrees at 7 bases. The V segment lost 1 base and the J segment 4 bases; nucleotides outside the gene matches: 7. Germline-derived CDR1 and CDR2 are SQVTM and ANQGSEA. This CDR3 is 14 amino acids long. The chain's CDR3 is CSVEGAGREYEQYF. DNA of the CDR3: TGCAGCGTTGAAGGAGCGGGGAGAGAATACGAGCAGTACTTC.

The rearrangement joins TRBV9 to TRBJ2-7, with 7 bases that match TRBD1. Germline V gives CDR1 SGDLS, CDR2 YYNGEE. Trimming cost V 0 bases and J 7 bases; bases outside gene matches: 13. This CDR3 has 16 residues. The CDR3 loop is CASSVAQTNPRGEQYF. CDR3 DNA sequence: TGTGCCAGCAGCGTAGCACAGACAAATCCCAGGGGGGAGCAGTACTTC.

The V gene is TRBV4-2, the J gene TRBJ2-3, with TRBD2 matching over 11 bases. The CDR3 is 17 residues long. V trimming: 0 bases; J trimming: 0 bases; junction bases outside the gene matches: 2. Germline V gene data show CDR1 as LGHNA and CDR2 as YNFKEQ. The CDR3 protein is CASSQDRLAGSTDTQYF. The CDR3 DNA reads as TGTGCCAGCAGCCAAGATCGACTAGCGGGGAGCACAGATACGCAGTATTTT.